This T cell receptor beta chain appears in the sequencing data of a study of blood T cell repertoires in COVID-19. In the study overall: Acute and convalescent COVID-19 specimens originated in the United States, Italy and Spain. T cells, B-cell-depleted T cells, or PBMCs provided the cDNA or gDNA that served as material.

The length of the CDR3 is 14 residues. The germline CDR1 and CDR2 sequences are LNHNV and YYDKDF (reference sequence). V was shortened by 11 bases and J by 1 base, with 14 bases between the two germline ends. Source study methods: Reference gene primer amplification gave estimated nucleated cell counts. The repertoire was sequenced with immunoSEQ multiplex PCR; TCRdb's copy has only in-frame clones and lacks some. D and trimming come from the DNA, and the V and J calls and clone size come from that table. The sample has 150,000 to 200,000 clones; about 87% are singletons. Input material: peripheral blood. This chain uses TRBV15 with TRBJ2-2, with D hard to call. This TCR was recovered from a woman of 80 years or more with COVID-19, enrolled during active disease. Written as DNA, the CDR3 is TGTGCCTCACGGAACGGAGAGAACACCGGGGAGCTGTTTTTT. Its translation: CASRNGENTGELFF.